This T cell receptor (beta chain) was documented in a study of cytomegalovirus exposure and HLA in healthy donors. Whole-study findings and limits: Cytomegalovirus status, reportedly, was diagnosed with high specificity and sensitivity by the classifier. Owing to their indistinguishability, certain V segments, notably TRBV6-2 and TRBV6-3, were excluded.

13 Jbeta primers and 60 Vbeta primers were used for the PCR. In the original processing: In a later analysis, about 12 million of 65 million to 80 million unique beta chains occurred in at least two donors. Libraries were prepared by immunoSEQ multiplex PCR; TCRdb keeps only in-frame clonotypes and omits some of them. That table supplies the V and J calls and clone size; D and trimming were determined from the DNA. The table has 150,000 to 200,000 clones, 80% to 85% seen once; the top ten hold more than 8%. In germline, CDR1 is SGHVS, CDR2 FQNEAQ. Trimming took 0 bases from V and 6 from J, leaving 12 bases between them. CDR3 length: 15 amino acids. Details on this clone: Its antigen remains unknown.

Sequenced: PBMCs. This receptor was obtained from a male donor in good health and CMV-seropositive. The chain joins TRBV7-8 to TRBJ2-1, with D perhaps TRBD2 (7 bases). The CDR3 reads CASSLAGGRGNEQFF. CDR3 nucleotides: TGTGCCAGCAGCTTAGCGGGGGGGCGTGGCAATGAGCAGTTCTTC.